This T cell receptor (beta chain) originates from a study of blood T cell repertoires in COVID-19. The repertoire was sequenced with immunoSEQ multiplex PCR; TCRdb's copy has only in-frame clones and lacks some. The sample holds 200,000 to 250,000 clones, around 83% seen once. Participants came from about two dozen US areas, aged roughly 18 to 95 years. This clone was picked up one time. The same CDR3 can be traced to other DNA sequences in this sample. Trimming removed 5 bases from V and 2 bases from J; junction bases left unmatched: 3. The CDR3 runs 14 residues. Germline values: CDR1 SNHLY, CDR2 FYNNEI.

The sequence was obtained from a woman aged 40 to 55 who had recovered from COVID-19. Source material: PBMCs or T cells enriched from blood (not recorded which). This sequence joins TRBV2 and TRBJ1-5; the match to TRBD1 covers 7 bases. CDR3 coding DNA: TGTGCCAGCAGTCGGGACAGAGGCAATCAGCCCCAGCATTTT. Protein product: CASSRDRGNQPQHF.